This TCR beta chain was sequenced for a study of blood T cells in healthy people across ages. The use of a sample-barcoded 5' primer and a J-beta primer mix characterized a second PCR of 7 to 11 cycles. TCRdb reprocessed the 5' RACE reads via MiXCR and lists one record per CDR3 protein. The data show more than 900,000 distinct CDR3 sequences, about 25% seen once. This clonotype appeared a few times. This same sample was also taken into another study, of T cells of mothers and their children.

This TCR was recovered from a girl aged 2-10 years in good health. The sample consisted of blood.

The CDR3, as DNA: TGTGCCAGCAGCCCCCAGGGTACCAGCAGAACCGGGGAGCTGTTTTTT. Its protein product is CASSPQGTSRTGELFF. The rearrangement uses TRBV7-9 and TRBJ2-2; tentative D call: TRBD1 (5 bases). V lost 5 bases and J lost 5, with 18 bases in between. CDR3 length: 16 residues. Per the germline V gene, CDR1 is SEHNR and CDR2 is FQNEAQ (reference sequence). Full variable domain (rest looked up from reference TRBV7-9 and TRBJ2-2): DTGVSQNPRHKITKRGQNVTFRCDPISEHNRLYWYRQTLGQGPEFLTYFQNEAQLEKSRLLSDRFSAERPKGSFSTLEIQRTEQGDSAMYLCASSPQGTSRTGELFFGEGSRLTVL.